This T cell receptor (beta chain) was sequenced for a study of radiation and T cells in renal cell carcinoma. Using immunoSEQ multiplex PCR, the repertoire was profiled, and TCRdb retains in-frame clones only, with some absent. The sample yields roughly 130,000 clones, around nine tenths seen once. This CDR3 has 14 residues. Germline-derived CDR1 and CDR2 are MNHNS and SASEGT. V lost 1 base and J 0 bases, leaving 6 bases between the germline ends. Time point reported: blood 2 weeks post-SBRT. This sample's treatment: 15 Gy SBRT to primary tumor, nephrectomy 4 weeks later. The V gene is TRBV6-1, the J gene TRBJ1-1, with D hard to call. The TCR was taken from a woman in her sixties or seventies with renal cell carcinoma. This sample comprised blood, obtained from a patient whose treatment included radiotherapy and nephrectomy. Here the CDR3 reads CASSEGQMNTEAFF. The CDR3 coding sequence is TGTGCCAGCAGTGAAGGGCAGATGAACACTGAAGCTTTCTTT.